The sequence of this T cell receptor (beta chain) was determined in a study of shared clonotypes between healthy human individuals. The donors were adults (healthy and HIV-negative) with no recent acute infections or vaccinations. Germline lookup yields CDR1 MNHNS and CDR2 SASEGT. The CDR3 is made up of 13 amino acids. Trimming took off 8 bases at V and 7 bases at J, with 15 bases between the two ends. As regards this clone: The antigen is undetermined.

The repertoire was sequenced with immunoSEQ multiplex PCR; TCRdb's copy has only in-frame clones and lacks some. The data hold over 2 million clones, with about 90% observed a single time. Study-wide results and limits: All-four-donor shared clonotypes had higher generation probabilities than non-shared clonotypes did.

This chain joins TRBV6-1 and TRBJ1-5, with D unclear. The receptor was derived from a man aged 18-30 years in good health. Some clones in this sample may be carry-over from other donors' samples. The sequenced material came from naive CD4+ T cells from PBMCs. Subset described: CD45RA+ positively selected. The CDR3 reads CASRPWAVQPQHF. In DNA, the CDR3 is TGTGCCAGCCGCCCATGGGCAGTCCAGCCCCAGCATTTT.